This note documents a single TCR beta chain sequence. The source of the sample is a study of T cell responses to AZD1222 COVID-19 vaccine. V shed 5 bases, J shed 5 bases, and the junction held 8 bases outside the gene matches. The CDR3 loop spans 17 amino acids. The germline V gene has CDR1 SGHAT and CDR2 FQNNGV. Produced via immunoSEQ multiplex PCR; TCRdb's table is partial and in-frame only. The table lists around 180,000 clones, 90% to 95% of them singletons. The material was peripheral blood, obtained 28 days after the second AZD1222 dose. The chain has TRBV11-2 and TRBJ2-5; 16 nucleotides line up with TRBD2. This TCR derives from an adult who received the AZD1222 COVID-19 vaccine. The DNA for the CDR3 is TGTGCCAGCAGCCTAGGGACTAGCGGGGGGGCCCCGGAGACCCAGTACTTC. Amino acids: CASSLGTSGGAPETQYF.